The TCR beta chain described here comes from a study of shared clonotypes between healthy human individuals. Study-wide points: Naive CD4 clonotype sharing across a few donors was 4% to 5.5%.

Some clones are missing from TCRdb's copy, which holds only in-frame ones; the method was immunoSEQ multiplex PCR. The sample has about 1.1 million clones; about 84% are singletons. To note about this clone: Its antigen is undetermined.

The specimen was memory CD4+ T cells from PBMCs. As to subset: CD45RA-negative fraction. This receptor was identified in a young man in good health. Some clones in this sample may be carry-over from other donors' samples.

CDR3 DNA: TGCGCCAGCAGCCAGAGTACAGGGACGTCCTACGAGCAGTACTTC. Translating gives CASSQSTGTSYEQYF. The chain joins TRBV4-1 to TRBJ2-7; possibly TRBD1 for D (6 bases). V lost 3 bases to trimming and J lost 1 base, with 13 bases between them. This CDR3 contains 15 residues. The V gene's germline CDR1 is MGHRA and CDR2 YSYEKL.